Below are 22 T cell receptor beta chains sequenced from a single sample in a study of blood T cell repertoires in COVID-19. The method was immunoSEQ multiplex PCR; TCRdb's version includes in-frame clones alone and lacks a portion of them. The sample comprises 110,000 to 150,000 clones, roughly 91% of which are singletons, and around 3% rests with the top ten. Sequenced sample: peripheral blood. The receptors were gathered from a man aged 55-75 years with active or convalescent COVID-19.

This CDR3 is CATSDNRGQSYNEQFF. The CDR3 nucleotides are TGTGCCACCAGTGATAACCGGGGACAGTCCTACAATGAGCAGTTCTTC. The V gene is TRBV24-1, the J gene TRBJ2-1; 7 bases line up with TRBD1. After removal of 3 bases from V and 1 base from J, the junction contained 5 bases not matched to a gene. CDR1 and CDR2 from the germline V gene are KGHDR and SFDVKD. The CDR3 totals 16 residues.

This rearrangement joins TRBV10-3 to TRBJ2-7, with D possibly being TRBD1 (6 bases). Trimming took 3 bases from V and 1 from J, leaving 7 bases between them. The germline V gene encodes CDR1 ENHRY and CDR2 SYGVKD. The CDR3 has 13 residues. The CDR3 bases are TGTGCCATCAGTGAACAGGGATCCTACGAGCAGTACTTC. The encoded protein is CAISEQGSYEQYF.

A few counts support this clone. This chain uses TRBV5-1 with TRBJ2-3; tentatively, D is TRBD2 (7 bases). Trimming pared 4 bases from V and 2 bases from J, leaving 14 bases between. Germline V CDR1 and CDR2: SGHRS, YFSETQ. The CDR3 runs to 15 residues. The CDR3 here is CASSRGGGNTDTQYF. Here the CDR3 DNA reads TGCGCCAGCAGCAGGGGGGGTGGAAACACAGATACGCAGTATTTT.

J is TRBJ2-3 and V is TRBV7-3; D call uncertain. CDR3 size: 13 residues. Germline CDR1 reads SGHTA; CDR2 reads FQGTGA. The V end was cut by 4 bases, the J end by 4 bases, with 9 bases between. The CDR3: CASSSRRADTQYF. The CDR3 bases are TGTGCCAGCAGCTCAAGACGGGCAGATACGCAGTATTTT.

This clone was found once. This rearrangement joins TRBV7-6 to TRBJ2-1; 11 nucleotides align to TRBD2. CDR1 and CDR2 from the germline V gene are SGHVS and FNYEAQ. This CDR3 is 16 amino acids long. Germline trimming cut 6 bases from V and 4 bases from J; bases unmatched to any gene: 8. CDR3 amino acids: CASSLLGTSGYNEQFF. The CDR3, as DNA: TGTGCCAGCAGTCTGTTGGGGACTAGCGGTTACAATGAGCAGTTCTTC.

The V gene is TRBV13, the J gene TRBJ2-1; 13 positions agree with TRBD2. The CDR3 runs to 21 residues. Germline V gene data show CDR1 as PRHDT and CDR2 as FYEKMQ (reference sequence). The V and J ends lost 4 bases and 3 bases, in that order; junction bases with no gene match: 18. As DNA, the CDR3 is TGTGCCAGCAGCTCCCCCCCCGGACTAGCGGGAGCTGGGGGCCTCTACAATGAGCAGTTCTTC. Its translation: CASSSPPGLAGAGGLYNEQFF.

CDR3 region: CASSLKQTDTQYF. CDR3 nucleotides: TGTGCCAGCAGCTTAAAACAGACAGATACGCAGTATTTT. The chain couples TRBV7-9 to TRBJ2-3; no definite D call. The CDR3 consists of 13 residues. Germline CDR1 and CDR2: SEHNR and FQNEAQ (reference sequence). The V and J ends lost 2 bases and 3 bases respectively, with 6 bases between them.

This clone was picked up one time. The chain uses TRBV6-5 and TRBJ2-5; TRBD2 aligns across 7 bases. V dropped 4 bases and J dropped 2; count of bases not matched to a gene: 7. CDR3 size: 15 residues. Germline values: CDR1 MNHEY, CDR2 SVGAGI. This chain's CDR3 is CASSLGGFPQETQYF. Written as DNA, the CDR3 is TGTGCCAGCAGTTTGGGGGGGTTTCCACAAGAGACCCAGTACTTC.

The V gene is TRBV4-2, the J gene TRBJ2-7; D might be TRBD2 (5 bases). The CDR3 loop spans 13 amino acids. Germline V lookup: CDR1 LGHNA, CDR2 YNFKEQ. V lost 1 base, J lost 6 bases, and 10 bases lay in between. The CDR3 DNA sequence: TGTGCCAGCAGCCAAGGTTCGGGAACCGAGCAGTACTTC. The encoded protein is CASSQGSGTEQYF.

The rearrangement joins TRBV5-1 to TRBJ2-3; D is possibly TRBD2 (6 bases). Germline CDR1 reads SGHRS; CDR2 reads YFSETQ. This CDR3 region has 16 residues. The V end lost 2 bases, the J end lost 2 bases, and 15 bases lay between the germline ends. The CDR3 sequence is CASSLYSGPSTDTQYF. Written as DNA, the CDR3 is TGCGCCAGCAGCTTATACAGCGGGCCCTCCACAGATACGCAGTATTTT. The complete variable domain, with remaining parts taken from reference TRBV5-1 and TRBJ2-3, reads KAGVTQTPRYLIKTRGQQVTLSCSPISGHRSVSWYQQTPGQGLQFLFEYFSETQRNKGNFPGRFSGRQFSNSRSEMNVSTLELGDSALYLCASSLYSGPSTDTQYFGPGTRLTVL.

CDR3 amino acids: CASSLAATGVDEQFF. CDR3 coding DNA: TGCGCCAGCAGCTTGGCCGCGACAGGGGTGGATGAGCAGTTCTTC. The V call is TRBV5-1, the J call TRBJ2-1, with TRBD1 matching over 8 bases. The V gene end was trimmed by 0 bases and the J gene end by 8 bases; junction bases not matched to a gene: 7. CDR3 length: 15 amino acids. CDR1 is SGHRS and CDR2 is YFSETQ in the germline V gene.

The CDR3 is CASRERQISYEQYF. The DNA of the CDR3 is TGTGCCAGCAGGGAAAGACAGATCTCCTACGAGCAGTACTTC. The chain links TRBV5-5 to TRBJ2-7; D is perhaps TRBD1 (5 bases). From germline, CDR1 is SGHKS and CDR2 YYEKEE (reference sequence). The ends were cut back, 5 bases at V and 0 bases at J, with 12 bases in the middle. This CDR3 comprises 14 residues.

With regard to this clone: Since the CDR3 does not end with the conserved phenylalanine or tryptophan, this likely comes from a read error. Because the CDR3's place on the DNA is in doubt, the DNA is left out and the CDR3 is given as listed by TCRdb. This chain uses TRBV7-9 with TRBJ2-4; the table's D call, TRBD2, has no DNA check behind it. The CDR3 numbers 9 amino acids, ends counted. Germline V gene sequence: CDR1 SEHNR, CDR2 FQNEAQ (reference sequence). CDR3: CATQRTGQR.

The rearrangement links TRBV7-2 to TRBJ1-6, with a tentative D call TRBD1 (5 bases). The length of the CDR3 is 14 residues. The V end lost 5 bases, the J end lost 6 bases, and 11 bases lay between the germline ends. Germline V gene data show CDR1 as SGHTA and CDR2 as FQGNSA. CDR3 protein: CASSPTEFNSPLHF. The CDR3 bases are TGTGCCAGCAGCCCGACAGAGTTTAATTCACCCCTCCACTTT.

V gene TRBV11-2 combines with J gene TRBJ2-1; D possibly corresponds to TRBD1 (6 bases). The germline V and J ends were trimmed by 4 bases and 7 bases, with 11 bases remaining between them. This CDR3 has 13 residues. Germline V gene sequence: CDR1 SGHAT, CDR2 FQNNGV. The CDR3 loop reads CASSSDRTNEQFF. The CDR3 DNA reads TGTGCCAGCAGCTCGGACAGAACTAATGAGCAGTTCTTC.

V gene TRBV9 combines with J gene TRBJ2-7, with TRBD1 matching 8 bases. CDR1 and CDR2 (germline): SGDLS, YYNGEE. CDR3 length: 13 residues. Unmatched junction bases numbered 4, after V lost 2 bases and J lost 6 bases. The CDR3 DNA is TGTGCCAGCAGCGTTACTACAGGGGGCGAGCAGTACTTC. Protein product: CASSVTTGGEQYF.

This rearrangement joins TRBV2 to TRBJ2-2; 10 bases are shared with TRBD1. Germline CDR1 is SNHLY and CDR2 is FYNNEI. The CDR3 sequence is 16 residues long. The ends lost 4 bases at V and 7 bases at J; junction bases unmatched: 9. CDR3 loop: CASSGSGQGIGGELFF. As DNA, the CDR3 is TGTGCCAGCAGTGGATCGGGACAGGGGATCGGCGGGGAGCTGTTTTTT.

The CDR3 DNA reads as TGTGCCATCAGAGGTGGGGCGGGGACCGGGGAGCTGTTTTTT. It codes for CAIRGGAGTGELFF. The genes are TRBV10-3 and TRBJ2-2, with D possibly being TRBD2 (6 bases). The CDR3 spans 14 residues. Germline V CDR1 and CDR2: ENHRY, SYGVKD. V lost 6 bases and J lost 5, with 13 bases in between.

This chain uses TRBV23-1 with TRBJ2-1, with 11 bases aligning to TRBD1. TRBV23-1 is sorted into the ORF group, with uncertain function. CDR3 length: 17 amino acids. V lost 3 bases and J lost 7; bases outside the gene matches: 11. The CDR3 bases are TGCGCCAGCAGTCATTCGGACAGGGGGCGCGGTGGGAATGAGCAGTTCTTC. It translates to CASSHSDRGRGGNEQFF.

J is TRBJ1-1 and V is TRBV7-2, with D maybe TRBD1 (5 bases). Trimming pared 0 bases from V and 0 bases from J, leaving 20 bases between. The CDR3 contains 19 residues. Looked up from germline, CDR1 is SGHTA and CDR2 is FQGNSA. The CDR3: CASSLAITVGGGMNTEAFF. CDR3 coding DNA: TGTGCCAGCAGCTTAGCGATCACCGTCGGGGGTGGGATGAACACTGAAGCTTTCTTT.

The chain employs TRBV4-1 and TRBJ2-1; D perhaps matches TRBD2 (7 bases). Germline V gives CDR1 MGHRA, CDR2 YSYEKL. V shed 2 bases and J shed 8 bases, with 19 bases lying between them. The CDR3 spans 16 residues. CDR3 nucleotides: TGCGCCAGCAGCCAACGGGGGCTAGCGGATCCGGATGAGCAGTTCTTC. Its translation: CASSQRGLADPDEQFF.

This chain links TRBV19 with TRBJ2-5; 13 bases agree with TRBD2. Germline V gene data show CDR1 as LNHDA and CDR2 as SQIVND (reference sequence). CDR3 length equals 14 residues. The V gene end was trimmed by 5 bases and the J gene end by 5 bases; junction bases not matched to a gene: 2. The DNA of the CDR3 is TGTGCCAGTAGTGCGACTAGCGGGGGGGAGACCCAGTACTTC. Its translation: CASSATSGGETQYF. Together with reference TRBV19 and TRBJ2-5, the CDR3 gives the full variable domain: DGGITQSPKYLFRKEGQNVTLSCEQNLNHDAMYWYRQDPGQGLRLIYYSQIVNDFQKGDIAEGYSVSREKKESFPLTVTSAQKNPTAFYLCASSATSGGETQYFGPGTRLLVL.